What follows are 5 T cell receptor beta chains derived from one specimen sequenced in a study of blood T cell repertoires in COVID-19. Data came from immunoSEQ multiplex PCR; TCRdb stores just in-frame clones and leaves some out. Of about 120,000 clones in the sample, over 60% were seen once. The source material was peripheral blood. Every receptor here comes from a woman aged 70-85 years with acute or convalescent COVID-19.

The chain combines TRBV6-5 with TRBJ2-3, with 8 bases fitting TRBD2. The CDR3 contains 16 residues. CDR1 and CDR2 from the germline V gene are MNHEY and SVGAGI. Trimming at V came to 0 bases and at J to 3 bases, leaving 5 bases not matched to a gene. The CDR3 protein is CASSYSISGGTDTQYF. CDR3 nucleotide sequence: TGTGCCAGCAGTTACTCGATAAGCGGGGGAACAGATACGCAGTATTTT.

For this clone: Relative to the germline gene, one junction end is altered; a read error may explain this. The chain links TRBV18 to TRBJ2-7, with TRBD2 as a possible D gene (5 bases). CDR1 is KGHSH and CDR2 is LQKENI in the germline V gene. The CDR3 has 13 residues. The CDR3 here is CASSPSSDSYGNF. DNA of the CDR3: TGTGCCAGCTCACCTTCCTCTGACTCCTACGGGAACTTC.

The chain carries TRBV9 and TRBJ2-4; D not resolved. Trimming shortened V by 4 bases and J by 6 bases, and 11 bases separated the two germline ends. The CDR3 spans 13 residues. Germline-derived CDR1 and CDR2 are SGDLS and YYNGEE. The CDR3 spells CASSPHELNIQYF. The CDR3 DNA follows: TGTGCCAGCAGCCCCCACGAGCTAAACATTCAGTACTTC.

By frequency in the sample, this clone is medium-sized. The chain uses TRBV11-2 and TRBJ1-2, with 7 nucleotides matching TRBD1. The CDR3 loop spans 15 amino acids. Trimming at V came to 5 bases and at J to 4 bases, leaving 10 bases not matched to a gene. Germline lookup yields CDR1 SGHAT and CDR2 FQNNGV. The CDR3 loop is CASSTTGTEAYGYTF. The CDR3 nucleotides are TGTGCCAGCAGCACAACCGGGACAGAGGCCTATGGCTACACCTTC. The variable domain in full, with the rest retrieved from reference TRBV11-2 and TRBJ1-2, is EAGVAQSPRYKIIEKRQSVAFWCNPISGHATLYWYQQILGQGPKLLIQFQNNGVVDDSQLPKDRFSAERLKGVDSTLKIQPAKLEDSAVYLCASSTTGTEAYGYTFGSGTRLTVV.

This clone was seen only once. V usage is TRBV2 and J usage is TRBJ2-1; no firm D call. Per the germline V gene, CDR1 is SNHLY and CDR2 is FYNNEI. The CDR3 has 11 amino acids. Between the trimmed V and J ends, which lost 6 bases and 10 bases, there was a span of 10 bases. The CDR3 DNA reads TGTGCCAGCAGGCCCAGGAAGGAGCAGTTCTTC. It encodes CASRPRKEQFF.